Detailed here is one T cell receptor beta chain. Its antigen is unknown. The data were taken from a study of regulatory T cells in long-lasting Graves disease. Study findings and constraints: Peripheral blood, not thyroid tissue, was the sole material studied. There was favoring of TRBV28, TRBJ1-2 and TRBJ2-5 in persistent disease.

With 2 bases removed from V and 1 base from J, the gap between germline ends came to 9 bases. CDR1 is MDHEN and CDR2 is SYDVKM in the germline V gene. CDR3 length equals 15 residues. Documented time point: persistent/refractory GD, antithyroid drugs over 5 years with positive TRAb. From RNA extracted from PBMCs, the TCR library was made. Construction of TCR beta libraries relied on iRepertoire HTBI primers and on Arm-PCR targeting CDR3 regions. TCRdb reanalysed the multiplex PCR reads using MiXCR and keeps one entry per CDR3 protein. The sample shows about 340,000 distinct CDR3 sequences, about 18% of them seen only once.

The V and J genes are TRBV28 and TRBJ2-1, with D unresolved. This clonotype originated in a female donor with Graves disease. Here the sequenced sample was peripheral blood mononuclear cells (PBMCs), taken when the disease was refractory, from a patient treated with antithyroid drugs. The DNA for the CDR3 is TGTGCCAGCAGTTTACGGCTAAAATCCTACAATGAGCAGTTCTTC. Translation: CASSLRLKSYNEQFF. The full variable domain, its missing parts supplied by reference TRBV28 and TRBJ2-1, is DVKVTQSSRYLVKRTGEKVFLECVQDMDHENMFWYRQDPGLGLRLIYFSYDVKMKEKGDIPEGYSVSREKKERFSLILESASTNQTSMYLCASSLRLKSYNEQFFGPGTRLTVL.